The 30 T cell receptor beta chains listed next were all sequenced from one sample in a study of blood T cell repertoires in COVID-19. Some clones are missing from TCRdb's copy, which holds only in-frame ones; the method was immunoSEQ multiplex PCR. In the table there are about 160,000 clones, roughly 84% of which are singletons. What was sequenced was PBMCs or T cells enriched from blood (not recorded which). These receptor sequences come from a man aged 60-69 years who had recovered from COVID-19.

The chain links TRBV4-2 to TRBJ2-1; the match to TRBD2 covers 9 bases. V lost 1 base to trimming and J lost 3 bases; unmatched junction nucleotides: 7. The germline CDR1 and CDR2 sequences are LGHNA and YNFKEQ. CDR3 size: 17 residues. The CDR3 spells CASSQGSRTSVYNEQFF. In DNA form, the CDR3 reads TGTGCCAGCAGCCAAGGATCCCGGACTAGCGTCTACAATGAGCAGTTCTTC.

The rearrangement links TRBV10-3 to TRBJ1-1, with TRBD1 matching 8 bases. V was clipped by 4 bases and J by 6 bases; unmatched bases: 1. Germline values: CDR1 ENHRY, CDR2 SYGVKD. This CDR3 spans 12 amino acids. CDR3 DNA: TGTGCCATCAGTGGACAGGGGCCTGAAGCTTTCTTT. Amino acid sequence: CAISGQGPEAFF.

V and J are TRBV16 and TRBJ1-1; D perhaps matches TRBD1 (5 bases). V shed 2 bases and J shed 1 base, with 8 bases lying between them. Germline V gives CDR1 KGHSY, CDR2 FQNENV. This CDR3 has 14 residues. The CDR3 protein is CASSQRQGNTEAFF. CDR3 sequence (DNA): TGTGCCAGCAGCCAACGGCAGGGGAACACTGAAGCTTTCTTT.

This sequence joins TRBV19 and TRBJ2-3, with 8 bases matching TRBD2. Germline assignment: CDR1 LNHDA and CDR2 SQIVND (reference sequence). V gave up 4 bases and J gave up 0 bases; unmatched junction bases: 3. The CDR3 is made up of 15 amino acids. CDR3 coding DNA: TGTGCCAGTAGTACTTCTAGCGGGAGCACAGATACGCAGTATTTT. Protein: CASSTSSGSTDTQYF.

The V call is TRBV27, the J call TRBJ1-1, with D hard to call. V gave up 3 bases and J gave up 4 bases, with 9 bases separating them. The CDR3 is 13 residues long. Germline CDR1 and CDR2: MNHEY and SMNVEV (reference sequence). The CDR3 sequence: CASSLNTVTEAFF. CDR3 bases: TGTGCCAGCAGTTTGAATACTGTCACTGAAGCTTTCTTT.

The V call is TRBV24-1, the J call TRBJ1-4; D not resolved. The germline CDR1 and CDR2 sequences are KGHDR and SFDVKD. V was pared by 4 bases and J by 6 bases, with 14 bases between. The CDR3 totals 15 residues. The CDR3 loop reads CATSDSRSTDEKLFF. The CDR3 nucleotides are TGTGCCACCAGTGACTCGAGGTCAACCGATGAAAAACTGTTTTTT.

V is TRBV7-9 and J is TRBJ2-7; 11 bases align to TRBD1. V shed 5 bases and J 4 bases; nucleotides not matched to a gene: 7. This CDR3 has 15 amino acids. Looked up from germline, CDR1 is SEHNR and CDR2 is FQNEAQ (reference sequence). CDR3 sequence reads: CASSDTGTGGYEQYF. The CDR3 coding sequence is TGTGCCAGCAGCGACACCGGGACAGGGGGATACGAGCAGTACTTC. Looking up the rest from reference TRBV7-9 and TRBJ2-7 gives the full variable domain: DTGVSQNPRHKITKRGQNVTFRCDPISEHNRLYWYRQTLGQGPEFLTYFQNEAQLEKSRLLSDRFSAERPKGSFSTLEIQRTEQGDSAMYLCASSDTGTGGYEQYFGPGTRLTVT.

CDR3 coding DNA: TGTGCCAGCAGCCGGGGAGTTTTAGAAAAACTGTTTTTT. This translates into CASSRGVLEKLFF. This chain connects TRBV3-1 (or the pseudogene TRBV3-2) to TRBJ1-4; the D is unclear. The length of the CDR3 is 13 residues. The germline V and J ends were trimmed by 4 bases and 8 bases, with 11 bases remaining between them. The V gene's germline CDR1 is LGHDT and CDR2 YNNKEL (reference sequence).

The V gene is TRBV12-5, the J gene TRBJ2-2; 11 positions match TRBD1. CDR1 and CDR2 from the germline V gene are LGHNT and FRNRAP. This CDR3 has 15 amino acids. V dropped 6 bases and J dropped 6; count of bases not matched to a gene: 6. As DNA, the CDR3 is TGTGCTAGTGGCCCGGGACAGGGGGGGCCCGGGGAGCTGTTTTTT. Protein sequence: CASGPGQGGPGELFF. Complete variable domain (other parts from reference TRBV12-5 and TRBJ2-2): DARVTQTPRHKVTEMGQEVTMRCQPILGHNTVFWYRQTMMQGLELLAYFRNRAPLDDSGMPKDRFSAEMPDATLATLKIQPSEPRDSAVYFCASGPGQGGPGELFFGEGSRLTVL.

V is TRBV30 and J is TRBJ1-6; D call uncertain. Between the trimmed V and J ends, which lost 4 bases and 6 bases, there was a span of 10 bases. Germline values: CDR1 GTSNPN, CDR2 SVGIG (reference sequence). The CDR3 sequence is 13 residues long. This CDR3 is CAWTADFNSPLHF. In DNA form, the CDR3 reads TGTGCCTGGACCGCGGATTTTAATTCACCCCTCCACTTT.

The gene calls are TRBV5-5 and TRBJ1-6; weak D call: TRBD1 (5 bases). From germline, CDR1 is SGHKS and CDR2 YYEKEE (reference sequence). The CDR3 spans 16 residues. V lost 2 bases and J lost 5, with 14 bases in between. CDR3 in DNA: TGTGCCAGCAGCTTACCTATCAGGGTGCATAATTCACCCCTCCACTTT. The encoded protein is CASSLPIRVHNSPLHF.

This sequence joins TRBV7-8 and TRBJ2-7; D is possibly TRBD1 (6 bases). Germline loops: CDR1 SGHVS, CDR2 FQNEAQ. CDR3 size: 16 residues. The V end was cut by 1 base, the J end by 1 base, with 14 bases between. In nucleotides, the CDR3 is TGTGCCAGCAGCTTAGACCCGACCGGGACATCCTACGAGCAGTACTTC. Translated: CASSLDPTGTSYEQYF.

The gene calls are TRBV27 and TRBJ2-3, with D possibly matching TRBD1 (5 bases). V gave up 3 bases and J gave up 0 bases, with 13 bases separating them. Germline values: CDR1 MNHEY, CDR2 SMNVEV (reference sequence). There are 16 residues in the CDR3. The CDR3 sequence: CASSLGQTFSTDTQYF. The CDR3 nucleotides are TGTGCCAGCAGTTTGGGGCAGACATTTAGCACAGATACGCAGTATTTT.

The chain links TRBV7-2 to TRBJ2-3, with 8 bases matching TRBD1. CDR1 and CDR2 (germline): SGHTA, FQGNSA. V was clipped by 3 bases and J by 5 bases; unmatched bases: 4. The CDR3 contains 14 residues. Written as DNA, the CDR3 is TGTGCCAGCAGCTTCGACAGGGGAGGAGATACGCAGTATTTT. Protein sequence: CASSFDRGGDTQYF.

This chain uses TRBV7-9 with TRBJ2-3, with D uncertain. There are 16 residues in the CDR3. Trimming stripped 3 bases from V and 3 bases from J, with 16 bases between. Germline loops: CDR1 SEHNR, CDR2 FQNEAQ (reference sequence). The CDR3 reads CASSLLTQTWTDTQYF. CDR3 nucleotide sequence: TGTGCCAGCAGCTTGCTGACTCAGACTTGGACAGATACGCAGTATTTT.

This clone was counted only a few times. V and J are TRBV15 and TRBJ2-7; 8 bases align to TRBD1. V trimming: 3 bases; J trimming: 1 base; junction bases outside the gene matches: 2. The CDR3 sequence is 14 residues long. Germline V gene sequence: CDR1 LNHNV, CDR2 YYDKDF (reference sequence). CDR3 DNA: TGTGCCACCAGCAGCCAGGGGGCTTCCTACGAGCAGTACTTC. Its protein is CATSSQGASYEQYF. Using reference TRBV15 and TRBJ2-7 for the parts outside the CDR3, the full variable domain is DAMVIQNPRYQVTQFGKPVTLSCSQTLNHNVMYWYQQKSSQAPKLLFHYYDKDFNNEADTPDNFQSRRPNTSFCFLDIRSPGLGDTAMYLCATSSQGASYEQYFGPGTRLTVT.

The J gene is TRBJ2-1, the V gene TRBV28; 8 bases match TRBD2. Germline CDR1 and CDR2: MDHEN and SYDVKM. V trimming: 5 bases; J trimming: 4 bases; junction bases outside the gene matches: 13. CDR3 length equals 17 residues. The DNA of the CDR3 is TGTGCCAGCAGTCCCGGACTAGCCAGAACGACTTACAATGAGCAGTTCTTC. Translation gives CASSPGLARTTYNEQFF. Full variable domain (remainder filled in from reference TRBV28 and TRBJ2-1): DVKVTQSSRYLVKRTGEKVFLECVQDMDHENMFWYRQDPGLGLRLIYFSYDVKMKEKGDIPEGYSVSREKKERFSLILESASTNQTSMYLCASSPGLARTTYNEQFFGPGTRLTVL.

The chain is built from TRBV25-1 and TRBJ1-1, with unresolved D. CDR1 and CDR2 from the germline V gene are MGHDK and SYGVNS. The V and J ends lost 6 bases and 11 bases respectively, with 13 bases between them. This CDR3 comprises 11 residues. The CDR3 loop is CASSHLVGAFF. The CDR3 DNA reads TGTGCCAGCAGCCACCTAGTTGGGGCTTTCTTT. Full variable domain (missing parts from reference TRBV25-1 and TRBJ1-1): EADIYQTPRYLVIGTGKKITLECSQTMGHDKMYWYQQDPGMELHLIHYSYGVNSTEKGDLSSESTVSRIRTEHFPLTLESARPSHTSQYLCASSHLVGAFFGQGTRLTVV.

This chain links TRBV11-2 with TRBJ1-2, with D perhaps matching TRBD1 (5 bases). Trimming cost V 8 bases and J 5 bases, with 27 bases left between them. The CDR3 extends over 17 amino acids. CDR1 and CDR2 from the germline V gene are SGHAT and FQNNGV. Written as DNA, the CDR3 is TGTGCCAGCTACCCCGGCCGGATGGGGCTTGTAGGGTATGGCTACACCTTC. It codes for CASYPGRMGLVGYGYTF.

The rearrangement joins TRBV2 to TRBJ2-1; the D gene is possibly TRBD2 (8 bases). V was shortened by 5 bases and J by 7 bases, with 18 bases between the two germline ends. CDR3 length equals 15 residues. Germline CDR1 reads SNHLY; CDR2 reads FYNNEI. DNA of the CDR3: TGTGCCAGCAGTTCCGGGAGGGGGCCTCGGAATGAGCAGTTCTTC. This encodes CASSSGRGPRNEQFF.

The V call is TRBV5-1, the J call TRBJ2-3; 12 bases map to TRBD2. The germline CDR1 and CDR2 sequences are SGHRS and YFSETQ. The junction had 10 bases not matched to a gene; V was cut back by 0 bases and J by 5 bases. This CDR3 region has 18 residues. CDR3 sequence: CASSLEGLAGGEEDTQYF. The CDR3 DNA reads TGCGCCAGCAGCTTGGAGGGCCTAGCGGGAGGGGAGGAAGATACGCAGTATTTT.

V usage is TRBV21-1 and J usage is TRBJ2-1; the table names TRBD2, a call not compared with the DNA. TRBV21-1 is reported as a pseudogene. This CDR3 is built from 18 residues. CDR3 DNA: TGTGCCAGCAGGAGGGTTATGAGGGAGCGTAAGAATTACAATGAGCAGTTCTTC. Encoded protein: CASRRVMRERKNYNEQFF.

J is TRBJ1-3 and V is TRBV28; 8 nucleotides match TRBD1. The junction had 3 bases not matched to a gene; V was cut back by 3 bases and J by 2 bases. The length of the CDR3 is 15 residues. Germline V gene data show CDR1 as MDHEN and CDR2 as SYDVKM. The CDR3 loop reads CASSFATGAGNTIYF. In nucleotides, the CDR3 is TGTGCCAGCAGTTTTGCGACAGGGGCTGGAAACACCATATATTTT.

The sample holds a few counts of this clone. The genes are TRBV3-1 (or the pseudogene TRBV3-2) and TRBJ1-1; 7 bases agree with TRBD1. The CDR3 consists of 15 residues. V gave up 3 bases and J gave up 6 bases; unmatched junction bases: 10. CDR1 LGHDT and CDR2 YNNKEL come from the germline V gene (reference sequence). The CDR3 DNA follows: TGTGCCAGCAGCCACTCGACAGGGACGGGGGCTGAAGCTTTCTTT. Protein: CASSHSTGTGAEAFF.

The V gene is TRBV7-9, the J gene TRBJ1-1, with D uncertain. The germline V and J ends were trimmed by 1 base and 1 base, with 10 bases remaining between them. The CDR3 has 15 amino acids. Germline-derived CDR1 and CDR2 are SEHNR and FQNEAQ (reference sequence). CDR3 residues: CASSLGSRGNTEAFF. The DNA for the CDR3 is TGTGCCAGCAGCTTAGGGTCAAGAGGGAACACTGAAGCTTTCTTT. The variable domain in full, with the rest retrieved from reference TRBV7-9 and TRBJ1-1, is DTGVSQNPRHKITKRGQNVTFRCDPISEHNRLYWYRQTLGQGPEFLTYFQNEAQLEKSRLLSDRFSAERPKGSFSTLEIQRTEQGDSAMYLCASSLGSRGNTEAFFGQGTRLTVV.

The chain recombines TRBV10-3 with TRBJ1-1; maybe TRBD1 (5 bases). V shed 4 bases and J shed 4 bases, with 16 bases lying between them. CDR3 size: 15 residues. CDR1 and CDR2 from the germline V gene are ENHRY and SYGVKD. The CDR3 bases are TGTGCCATCAGTGGACGGGCGGGGCGTCTCACTGAAGCTTTCTTT. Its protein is CAISGRAGRLTEAFF.

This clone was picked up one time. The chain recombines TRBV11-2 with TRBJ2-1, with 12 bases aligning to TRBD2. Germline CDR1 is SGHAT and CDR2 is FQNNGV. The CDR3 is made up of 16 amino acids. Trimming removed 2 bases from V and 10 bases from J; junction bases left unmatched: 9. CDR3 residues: CASSLHWRTSGTEQFF. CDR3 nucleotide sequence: TGTGCCAGCAGCTTACACTGGAGGACTAGCGGGACCGAGCAGTTCTTC.

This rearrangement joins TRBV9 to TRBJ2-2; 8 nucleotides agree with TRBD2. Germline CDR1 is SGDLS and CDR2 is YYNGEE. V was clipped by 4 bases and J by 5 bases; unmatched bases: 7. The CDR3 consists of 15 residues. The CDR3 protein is CASSPGLVVTGELFF. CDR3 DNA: TGTGCCAGCAGCCCGGGACTAGTTGTGACCGGGGAGCTGTTTTTT.

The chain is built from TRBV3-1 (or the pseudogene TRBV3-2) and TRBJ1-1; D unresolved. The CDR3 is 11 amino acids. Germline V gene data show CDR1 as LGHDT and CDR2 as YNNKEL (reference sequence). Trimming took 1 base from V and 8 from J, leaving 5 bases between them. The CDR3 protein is CASSQGREAFF. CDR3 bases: TGTGCCAGCAGCCAAGGCAGGGAAGCTTTCTTT.

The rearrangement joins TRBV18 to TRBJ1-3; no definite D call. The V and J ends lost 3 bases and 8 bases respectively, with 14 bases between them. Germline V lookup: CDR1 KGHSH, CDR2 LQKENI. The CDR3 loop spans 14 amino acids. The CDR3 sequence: CASSPALGGYTIYF. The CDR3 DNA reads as TGTGCCAGCTCACCCGCACTCGGAGGATACACCATATATTTT.